This T cell receptor beta chain was sequenced in a study of T-cell reconstitution after alpha-beta-depleted transplantation in children. Germline values: CDR1 MNHEY, CDR2 SVGEGT. With 2 bases clipped from V and 2 bases from J, the junction kept 12 bases outside the gene matches. This CDR3 is 20 amino acids long. A library of TCRbeta sequences, prepared with unique molecular identifiers, was generated. MiXCR, run by TCRdb on the PCR reads, gives a single entry per CDR3 protein. The sample lists some 490,000 distinct CDR3 sequences, roughly an eighth occurring once. The material sequenced was PBMCs from the stem cell graft donor, taken from the stem cell graft. The sequence derives from a human donor who donated a stem cell graft to a child with combined immunodeficiency. The chain joins TRBV6-2 or TRBV6-3 to TRBJ2-6; the match to TRBD1 covers 10 bases. CDR3 bases: TGTGCCAGCAGTTACCCCTCCCCCGGGACAGGGGATCCTGGGGCCAACGTCCTGACTTTC. Translation gives CASSYPSPGTGDPGANVLTF.